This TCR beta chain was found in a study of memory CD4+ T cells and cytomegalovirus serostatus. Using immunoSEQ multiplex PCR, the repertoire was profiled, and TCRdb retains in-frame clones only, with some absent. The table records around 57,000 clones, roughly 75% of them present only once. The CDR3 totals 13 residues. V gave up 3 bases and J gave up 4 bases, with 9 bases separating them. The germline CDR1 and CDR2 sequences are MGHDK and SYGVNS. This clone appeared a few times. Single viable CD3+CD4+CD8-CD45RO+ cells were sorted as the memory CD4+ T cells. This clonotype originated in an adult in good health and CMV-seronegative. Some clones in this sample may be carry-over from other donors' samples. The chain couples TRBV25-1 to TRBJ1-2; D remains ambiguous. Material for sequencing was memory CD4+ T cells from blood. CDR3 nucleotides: TGTGCCAGCAGTGAGCTAGCAGGCTATGGCTACACCTTC. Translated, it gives CASSELAGYGYTF.